The rows below give T cell receptor beta chains drawn from one sample of a study of Ad26.COV2.S vaccination and SARS-CoV-2 variants. Sequencing used immunoSEQ multiplex PCR; TCRdb keeps in-frame clones, though not all of them. This sample has over 400,000 clones, with nearly 90% found just once. The sample here was peripheral blood, taken in a trial of Ad26.COV2.S vaccine versus placebo. These receptors were taken from a person aged 18-60 years who received the Ad26.COV2.S COVID-19 vaccine or a placebo. Each CDR3 is given with its conserved first and last residue. A D gene is named only where the DNA matches it firmly. Expanded clones are given a class, and other clones once, few, many or no size at all.

v_gene	d_gene	abundance	j_gene	CDR3aa	CDR3nt
TRBV15	-	-	TRBJ1-3	CATSRDWAYSGNTIYF	TGTGCCACCAGCAGAGATTGGGCTTACTCTGGAAACACCATATATTTT
TRBV24-1	-	-	TRBJ2-3	CATSDLRGRADTQYF	TGTGCCACCAGTGATTTGCGGGGCCGGGCAGATACGCAGTATTTT
TRBV15	-	-	TRBJ1-1	CATSRETGNTEAFF	TGTGCCACCAGCAGAGAGACAGGGAACACTGAAGCTTTCTTT
TRBV28	-	-	TRBJ1-2	CASRPDYGYTF	TGTGCCAGCAGGCCAGACTATGGCTACACCTTC
TRBV20-1	-	-	TRBJ2-5	CSASDNLGETQYF	TGCAGTGCTAGTGACAACTTAGGGGAGACCCAGTACTTC
TRBV4-3	TRBD2	-	TRBJ2-1	CASSQGTSGRLYEQFF	TGCGCCAGCAGCCAAGGGACTAGCGGGAGGTTGTATGAGCAGTTCTTC
TRBV6-2/TRBV6-3	-	-	TRBJ1-2	CASSYVRRTGYTF	TGTGCCAGCAGTTACGTGAGGAGGACCGGCTACACCTTC
TRBV24-1	-	once	TRBJ1-5	CATSDPGRNQPQHF	TGTGCCACCAGTGATCCAGGGCGCAATCAGCCCCAGCATTTT
TRBV7-8	-	few	TRBJ2-2	CASSLGTHKNTGELFF	TGTGCCAGCAGCTTAGGGACCCATAAGAACACCGGGGAGCTGTTTTTT
TRBV2	-	-	TRBJ2-4	CASKFFGGVDIQYF	TGTGCCAGCAAGTTCTTTGGGGGTGTCGACATTCAGTACTTC
TRBV28	-	-	TRBJ1-3	CASSSSLYMTYGNTIYF	-
TRBV28	-	-	TRBJ1-1	CASPPSREMSTEAFF	TGTGCCAGCCCCCCTTCCAGGGAAATGTCCACTGAAGCTTTCTTT
TRBV19	TRBD1	-	TRBJ1-2	CASSIDERTGPYGYTF	TGTGCCAGTAGTATAGATGAACGGACAGGGCCCTATGGCTACACCTTC
TRBV4-1	-	-	TRBJ1-4	CASSVPRNTNEKLFF	TGCGCCAGCAGCGTACCTAGGAATACCAATGAAAAACTGTTTTTT
TRBV6-5	-	-	TRBJ2-2	CASNRGNTGELFF	TGTGCCAGCAATCGAGGGAACACCGGGGAGCTGTTTTTT
TRBV7-2	-	-	TRBJ1-1	CASSFGRGTEAFF	TGTGCCAGCAGCTTCGGCAGGGGCACTGAAGCTTTCTTT
TRBV4-3	TRBD2	-	TRBJ2-2	CASSQDPGLAGANTGELFF	TGCGCCAGCAGCCAAGATCCGGGACTAGCGGGGGCGAACACCGGGGAGCTGTTTTTT
TRBV7-2	TRBD1	-	TRBJ2-1	CASSFRTGVNEQFF	TGTGCCAGCAGCTTCCGGACAGGTGTAAATGAGCAGTTCTTC
TRBV19	TRBD2	-	TRBJ2-2	CASTLLGTSGGRRELFF	TGTGCCAGTACCCTCCTGGGGACTAGCGGGGGCCGCAGGGAGCTGTTTTTT
TRBV5-1	-	-	TRBJ2-3	CASSFNQPTDTQYF	TGCGCCAGCAGCTTTAACCAGCCCACAGATACGCAGTATTTT
TRBV4-1	-	-	TRBJ1-5	CASSQEVGGYQPQHF	TGCGCCAGCAGCCAAGAAGTAGGAGGGTATCAGCCCCAGCATTTT
TRBV7-9	TRBD1	-	TRBJ1-1	CASSLGRQGSTEAFF	TGTGCCAGCAGCTTAGGGAGACAGGGATCAACTGAAGCTTTCTTT
TRBV6-5	-	-	TRBJ1-4	CASSPQRTNEKLFF	TGTGCCAGCAGTCCACAGAGAACTAATGAAAAACTGTTTTTT
TRBV2	TRBD2	few	TRBJ2-1	CASRPSGTNEQFF	TGTGCCAGCAGGCCTAGCGGGACCAATGAGCAGTTCTTC
TRBV19	-	-	TRBJ1-5	CASSLDRDQPQHF	TGTGCCAGTAGTCTGGACCGAGATCAGCCCCAGCATTTT
TRBV6-1	-	-	TRBJ1-1	CASSEWGVSVSTEAFF	TGTGCCAGCAGTGAATGGGGGGTTTCGGTAAGCACTGAAGCTTTCTTT
TRBV27	-	few	TRBJ2-2	CASSPIGLGENTGELFF	TGTGCCAGCAGTCCGATTGGGTTGGGCGAGAACACCGGGGAGCTGTTTTTT
TRBV5-1	-	-	TRBJ2-3	CASSLGDTQYF	TGCGCCAGCAGCTTAGGGGATACGCAGTATTTT
TRBV19	-	-	TRBJ1-3	CASSMGKSSGNTIYF	TGTGCCAGTAGTATGGGAAAGAGCTCTGGAAACACCATATATTTT
TRBV30	-	-	TRBJ1-6	CAWSGWEGNNSPLHF	TGTGCCTGGAGTGGATGGGAGGGGAATAATTCACCCCTCCACTTT
TRBV5-4	-	-	TRBJ2-7	CASSLELATAYEQYF	TGTGCCAGCAGCTTGGAACTTGCCACAGCATACGAGCAGTACTTC
TRBV13	TRBD2	-	TRBJ2-1	CASSLGLAGIYNEQFF	TGTGCCAGCAGCTTAGGACTAGCGGGAATTTACAATGAGCAGTTCTTC
TRBV4-3	TRBD1	-	TRBJ2-7	CASSPDRGYEQYF	TGCGCCAGCAGCCCGGACAGGGGCTACGAGCAGTACTTC
TRBV5-1	-	few	TRBJ2-2	CASSPTPNTGELFF	TGCGCCAGCAGTCCTACACCTAACACCGGGGAGCTGTTTTTT